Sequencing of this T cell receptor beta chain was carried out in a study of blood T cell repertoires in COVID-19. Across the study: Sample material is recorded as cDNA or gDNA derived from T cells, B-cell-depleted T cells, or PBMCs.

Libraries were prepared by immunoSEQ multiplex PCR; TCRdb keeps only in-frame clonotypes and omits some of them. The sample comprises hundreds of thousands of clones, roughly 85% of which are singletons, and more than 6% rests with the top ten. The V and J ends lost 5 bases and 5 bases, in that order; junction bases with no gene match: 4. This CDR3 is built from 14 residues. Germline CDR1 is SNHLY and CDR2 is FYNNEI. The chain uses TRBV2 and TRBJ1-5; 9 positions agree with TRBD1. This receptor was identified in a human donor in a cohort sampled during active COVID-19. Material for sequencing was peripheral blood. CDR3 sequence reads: CASSWGQGHQPQHF. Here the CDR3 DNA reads TGTGCCAGCAGTTGGGGACAGGGACATCAGCCCCAGCATTTT. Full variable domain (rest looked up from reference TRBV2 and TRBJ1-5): EPEVTQTPSHQVTQMGQEVILRCVPISNHLYFYWYRQILGQKVEFLVSFYNNEISEKSEIFDDQFSVERPDGSNFTLKIRSTKLEDSAMYFCASSWGQGHQPQHFGDGTRLSIL.